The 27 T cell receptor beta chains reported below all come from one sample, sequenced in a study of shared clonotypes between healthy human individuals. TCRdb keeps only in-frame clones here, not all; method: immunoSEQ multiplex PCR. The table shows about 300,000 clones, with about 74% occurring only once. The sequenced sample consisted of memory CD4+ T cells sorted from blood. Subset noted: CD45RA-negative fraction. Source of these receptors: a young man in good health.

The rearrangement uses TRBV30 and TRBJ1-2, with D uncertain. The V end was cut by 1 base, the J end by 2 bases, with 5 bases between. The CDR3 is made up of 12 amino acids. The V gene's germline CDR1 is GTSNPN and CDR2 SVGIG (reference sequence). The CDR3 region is CAWSGGNYGYTF. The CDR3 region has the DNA TGTGCCTGGAGTGGTGGAAACTATGGCTACACCTTC.

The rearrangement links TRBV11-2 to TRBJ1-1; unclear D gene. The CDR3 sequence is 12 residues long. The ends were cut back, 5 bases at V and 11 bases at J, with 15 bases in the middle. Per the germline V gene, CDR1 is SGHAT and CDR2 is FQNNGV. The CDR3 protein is CASSPQASVAFF. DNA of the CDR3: TGTGCCAGCAGCCCCCAAGCCTCGGTCGCTTTCTTT.

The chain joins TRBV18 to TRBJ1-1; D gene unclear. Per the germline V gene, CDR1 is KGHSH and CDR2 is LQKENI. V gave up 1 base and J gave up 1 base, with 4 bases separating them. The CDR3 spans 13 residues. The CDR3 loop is CASSPHANTEAFF. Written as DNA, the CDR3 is TGTGCCAGCTCACCACACGCGAACACTGAAGCTTTCTTT.

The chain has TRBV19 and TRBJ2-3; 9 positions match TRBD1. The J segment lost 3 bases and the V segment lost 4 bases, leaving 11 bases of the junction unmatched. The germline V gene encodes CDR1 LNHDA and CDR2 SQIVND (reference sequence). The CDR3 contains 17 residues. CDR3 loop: CASSRQQGAIYTDTQYF. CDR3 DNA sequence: TGTGCCAGTAGTAGGCAACAGGGGGCGATATATACAGATACGCAGTATTTT.

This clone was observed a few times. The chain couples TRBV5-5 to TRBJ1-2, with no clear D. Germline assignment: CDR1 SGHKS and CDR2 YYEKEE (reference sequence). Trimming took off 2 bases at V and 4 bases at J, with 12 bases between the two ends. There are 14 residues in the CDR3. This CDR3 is CASSFNQDVYGYTF. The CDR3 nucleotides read TGTGCCAGCAGCTTCAATCAGGATGTCTATGGCTACACCTTC.

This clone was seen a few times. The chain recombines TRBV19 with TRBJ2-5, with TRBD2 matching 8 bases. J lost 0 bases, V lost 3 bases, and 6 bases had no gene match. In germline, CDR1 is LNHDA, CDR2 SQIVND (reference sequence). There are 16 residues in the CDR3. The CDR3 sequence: CASSIRAGEYQETQYF. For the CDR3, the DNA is TGTGCCAGTAGTATTAGAGCGGGAGAGTACCAAGAGACCCAGTACTTC.

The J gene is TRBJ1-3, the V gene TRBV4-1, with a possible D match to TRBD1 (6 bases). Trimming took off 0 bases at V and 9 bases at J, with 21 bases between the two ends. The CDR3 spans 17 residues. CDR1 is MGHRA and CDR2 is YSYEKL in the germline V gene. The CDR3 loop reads CASSQDIIRGPFSTIYF. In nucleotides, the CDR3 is TGCGCCAGCAGCCAAGATATCATCCGGGGGCCCTTTAGCACCATATATTTT.

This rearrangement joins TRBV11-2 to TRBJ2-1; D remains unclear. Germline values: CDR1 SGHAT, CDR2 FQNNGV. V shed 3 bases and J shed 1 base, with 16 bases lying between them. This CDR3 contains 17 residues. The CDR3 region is CASSLSDPFSSYNEQFF. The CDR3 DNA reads TGTGCCAGCAGCTTGTCCGACCCTTTCTCTTCCTACAATGAGCAGTTCTTC.

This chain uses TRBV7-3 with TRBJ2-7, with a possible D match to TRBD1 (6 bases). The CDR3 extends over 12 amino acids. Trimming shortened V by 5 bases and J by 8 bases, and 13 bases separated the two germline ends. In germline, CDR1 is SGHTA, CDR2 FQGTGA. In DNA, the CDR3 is TGTGCCAGCAGCCTATACGGACAGAAGCAGTACTTC. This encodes CASSLYGQKQYF.

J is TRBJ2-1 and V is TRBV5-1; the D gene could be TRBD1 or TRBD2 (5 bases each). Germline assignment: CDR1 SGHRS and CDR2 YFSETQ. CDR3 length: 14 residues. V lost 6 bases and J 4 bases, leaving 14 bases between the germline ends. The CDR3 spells CASTSRDRYNEQFF. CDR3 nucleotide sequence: TGCGCCAGCACCAGCCGGGACCGGTACAATGAGCAGTTCTTC.

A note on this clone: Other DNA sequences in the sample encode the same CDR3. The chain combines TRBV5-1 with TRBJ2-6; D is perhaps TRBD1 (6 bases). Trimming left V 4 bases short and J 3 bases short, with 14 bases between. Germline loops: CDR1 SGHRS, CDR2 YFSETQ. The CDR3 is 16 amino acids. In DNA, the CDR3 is TGCGCCAGCAGCCTCGATACAGGGAGTGGGGCCAACGTCCTGACTTTC. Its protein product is CASSLDTGSGANVLTF.

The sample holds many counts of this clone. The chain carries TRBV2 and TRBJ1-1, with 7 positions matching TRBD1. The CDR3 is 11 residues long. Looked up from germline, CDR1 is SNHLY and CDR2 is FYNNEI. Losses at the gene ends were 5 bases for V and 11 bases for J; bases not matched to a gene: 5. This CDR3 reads CASSYTGDAFF. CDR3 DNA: TGTGCCAGCAGTTACACAGGGGACGCTTTCTTT.

The CDR3 here is CASSLILAGGPETQYF. The CDR3, as DNA: TGTGCCAGCAGCTTAATACTAGCGGGAGGGCCGGAGACCCAGTACTTC. The chain uses TRBV7-8 and TRBJ2-5, with 13 bases fitting TRBD2. J gave up 5 bases and V 2 bases, and 5 bases lay outside the gene matches. Germline lookup yields CDR1 SGHVS and CDR2 FQNEAQ. The CDR3 contains 16 residues.

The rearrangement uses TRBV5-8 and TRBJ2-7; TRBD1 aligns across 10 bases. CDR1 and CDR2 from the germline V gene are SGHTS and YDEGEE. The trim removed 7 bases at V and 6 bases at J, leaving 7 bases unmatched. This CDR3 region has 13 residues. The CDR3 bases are TGTGCCAGCGCTCGGGACAGGGGCCTCGAGCAGTACTTC. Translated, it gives CASARDRGLEQYF.

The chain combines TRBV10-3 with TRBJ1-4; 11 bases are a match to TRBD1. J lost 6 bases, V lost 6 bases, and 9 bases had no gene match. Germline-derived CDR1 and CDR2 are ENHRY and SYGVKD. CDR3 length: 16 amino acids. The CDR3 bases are TGTGCCATCAGCCAGACTCGGACAGGGGGCGATGAAAAACTGTTTTTT. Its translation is CAISQTRTGGDEKLFF.

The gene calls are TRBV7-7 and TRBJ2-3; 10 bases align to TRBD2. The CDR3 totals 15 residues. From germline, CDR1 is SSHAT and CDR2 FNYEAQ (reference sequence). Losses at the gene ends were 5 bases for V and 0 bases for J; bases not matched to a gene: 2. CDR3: CASSLGLASTDTQYF. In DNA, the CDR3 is TGTGCCAGCAGCCTGGGACTAGCGAGCACAGATACGCAGTATTTT. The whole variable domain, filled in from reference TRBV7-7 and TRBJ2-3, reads GAGVSQSPRYKVTKRGQDVTLRCDPISSHATLYWYQQALGQGPEFLTYFNYEAQPDKSGLPSDRFSAERPEGSISTLTIQRTEQRDSAMYRCASSLGLASTDTQYFGPGTRLTVL.

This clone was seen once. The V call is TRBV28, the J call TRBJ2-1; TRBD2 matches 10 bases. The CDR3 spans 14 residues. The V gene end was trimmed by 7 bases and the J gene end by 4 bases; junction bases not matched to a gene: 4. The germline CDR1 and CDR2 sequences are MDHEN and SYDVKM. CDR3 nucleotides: TGTGCCAGCACCCTAGCGGGAGCATACAATGAGCAGTTCTTC. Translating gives CASTLAGAYNEQFF. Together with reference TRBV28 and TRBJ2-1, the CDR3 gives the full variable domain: DVKVTQSSRYLVKRTGEKVFLECVQDMDHENMFWYRQDPGLGLRLIYFSYDVKMKEKGDIPEGYSVSREKKERFSLILESASTNQTSMYLCASTLAGAYNEQFFGPGTRLTVL.

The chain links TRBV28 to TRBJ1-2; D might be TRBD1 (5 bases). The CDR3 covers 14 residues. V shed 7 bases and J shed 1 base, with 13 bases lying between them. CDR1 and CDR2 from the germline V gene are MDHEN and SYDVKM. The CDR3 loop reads CASITTADNYGYTF. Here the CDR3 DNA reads TGTGCCAGCATTACGACAGCGGATAACTATGGCTACACCTTC.

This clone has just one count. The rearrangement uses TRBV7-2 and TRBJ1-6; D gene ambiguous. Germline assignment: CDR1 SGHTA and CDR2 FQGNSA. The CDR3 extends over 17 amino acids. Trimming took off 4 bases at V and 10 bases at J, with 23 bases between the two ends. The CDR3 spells CASSSPTGFSVWSPLHF. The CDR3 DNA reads TGTGCCAGCAGCTCCCCGACGGGATTCTCTGTTTGGTCACCCCTCCACTTT.

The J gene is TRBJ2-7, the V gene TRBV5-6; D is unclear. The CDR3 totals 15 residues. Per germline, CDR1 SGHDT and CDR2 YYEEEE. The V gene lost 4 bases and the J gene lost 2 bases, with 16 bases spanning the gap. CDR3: CASSRQELKAYEQYF. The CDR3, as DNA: TGTGCCAGCAGCCGCCAGGAGTTAAAAGCCTACGAGCAGTACTTC.

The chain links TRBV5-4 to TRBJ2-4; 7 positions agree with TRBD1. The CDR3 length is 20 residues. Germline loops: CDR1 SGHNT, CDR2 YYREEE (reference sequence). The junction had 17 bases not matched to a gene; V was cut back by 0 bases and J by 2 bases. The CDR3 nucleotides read TGTGCCAGCAGCTTGGAACCAGGGGGATCACCGGCCCCATCCAAAAACATTCAGTACTTC. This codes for CASSLEPGGSPAPSKNIQYF.

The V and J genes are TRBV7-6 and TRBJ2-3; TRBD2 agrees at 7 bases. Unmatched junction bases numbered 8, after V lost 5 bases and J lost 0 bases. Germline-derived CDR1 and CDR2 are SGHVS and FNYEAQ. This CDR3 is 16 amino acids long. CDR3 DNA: TGTGCCAGCAGCACTACAAGCGGGACTAGCACAGATACGCAGTATTTT. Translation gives CASSTTSGTSTDTQYF.

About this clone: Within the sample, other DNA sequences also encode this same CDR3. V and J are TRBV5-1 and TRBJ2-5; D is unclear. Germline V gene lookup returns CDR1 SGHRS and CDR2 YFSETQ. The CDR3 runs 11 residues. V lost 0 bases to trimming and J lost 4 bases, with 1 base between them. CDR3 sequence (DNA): TGCGCCAGCAGCTTGGCAGAGACCCAGTACTTC. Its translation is CASSLAETQYF.

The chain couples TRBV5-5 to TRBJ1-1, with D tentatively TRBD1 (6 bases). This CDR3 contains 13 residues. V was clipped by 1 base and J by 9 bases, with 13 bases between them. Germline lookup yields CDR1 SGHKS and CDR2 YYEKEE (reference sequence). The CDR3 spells CASSLNGGLKAFF. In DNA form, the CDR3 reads TGTGCCAGCAGCTTGAATGGGGGGCTGAAAGCTTTCTTT.

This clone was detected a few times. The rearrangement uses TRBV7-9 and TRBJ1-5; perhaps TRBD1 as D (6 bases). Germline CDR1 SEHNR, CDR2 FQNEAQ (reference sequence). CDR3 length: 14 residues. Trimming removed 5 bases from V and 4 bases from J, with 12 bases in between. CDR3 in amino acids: CASSAGVENQPQHF. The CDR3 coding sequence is TGTGCCAGCAGCGCAGGGGTTGAGAATCAGCCCCAGCATTTT.

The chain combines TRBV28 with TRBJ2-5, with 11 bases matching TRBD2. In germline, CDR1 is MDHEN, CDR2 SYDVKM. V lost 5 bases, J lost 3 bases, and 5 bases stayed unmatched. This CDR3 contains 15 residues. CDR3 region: CASSTAGLAEETQYF. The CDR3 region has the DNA TGTGCCAGCAGTACAGCGGGACTAGCGGAAGAGACCCAGTACTTC.

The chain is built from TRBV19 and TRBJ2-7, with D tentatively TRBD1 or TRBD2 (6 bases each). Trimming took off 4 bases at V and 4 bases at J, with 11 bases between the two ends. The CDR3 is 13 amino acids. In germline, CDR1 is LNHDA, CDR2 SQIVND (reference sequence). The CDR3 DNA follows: TGTGCCAGTAGTACGGGGGCGGCGTACGAGCAGTACTTC. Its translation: CASSTGAAYEQYF.